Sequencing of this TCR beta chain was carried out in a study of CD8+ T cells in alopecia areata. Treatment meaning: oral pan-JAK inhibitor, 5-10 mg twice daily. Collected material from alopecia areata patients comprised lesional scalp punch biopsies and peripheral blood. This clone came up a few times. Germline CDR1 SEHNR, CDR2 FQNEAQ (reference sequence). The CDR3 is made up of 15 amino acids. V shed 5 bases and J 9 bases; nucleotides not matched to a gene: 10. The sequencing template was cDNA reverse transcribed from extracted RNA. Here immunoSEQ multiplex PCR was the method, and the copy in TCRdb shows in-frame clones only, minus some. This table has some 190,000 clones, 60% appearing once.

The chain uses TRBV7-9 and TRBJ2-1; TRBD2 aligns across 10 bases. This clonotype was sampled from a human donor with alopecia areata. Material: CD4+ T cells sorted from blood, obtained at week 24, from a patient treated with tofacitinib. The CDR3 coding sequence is TGTGCCAGCAGCGAAACTAGCGGGGCCATTGGTGAGCAGTTCTTC. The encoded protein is CASSETSGAIGEQFF. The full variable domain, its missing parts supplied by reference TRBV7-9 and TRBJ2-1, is DTGVSQNPRHKITKRGQNVTFRCDPISEHNRLYWYRQTLGQGPEFLTYFQNEAQLEKSRLLSDRFSAERPKGSFSTLEIQRTEQGDSAMYLCASSETSGAIGEQFFGPGTRLTVL.